What follows describes a single T cell receptor beta chain. This specimen comes from a study of blood T cell repertoires in COVID-19. About the research overall: The cDNA or gDNA used as material had been derived from T cells, B-cell-depleted T cells, or PBMCs.

In the authors' workflow: How many nucleated cells were present was estimated from reference gene primer amplification. TCRdb keeps only in-frame clones here, not all; method: immunoSEQ multiplex PCR. The V and J calls and clone size were taken over from that table, and D and trimming were inferred from the DNA. The table lists roughly 280,000 clones, over 75% of them singletons. The CDR3 length is 13 residues. CDR1 SNHLY and CDR2 FYNNEI come from the germline V gene. Trimming took 4 bases from V and 5 from J, leaving 11 bases between them. Participants' reported clinical history set cohort assignment. Donors in Cohort 3 who had recovered were those with two negative PCRs, healthcare professional clearance, or resolution of their symptoms.

The receptor was derived from a woman younger than 35 who had recovered from COVID-19. The chain recombines TRBV2 with TRBJ2-5; tentatively, D is TRBD2 (5 bases). Sequencing used PBMCs or T cells enriched from blood (not recorded which). The CDR3 nucleotides read TGTGCCAGCAGTGGGGAGTCAACGGAGACCCAGTACTTC. As protein: CASSGESTETQYF.